This passage covers 10 T cell receptor beta chains from one sample sequenced in a study of regulatory T cells in long-lasting Graves disease. Arm-PCR of CDR3 regions and iRepertoire HTBI primers were used to build TCR beta libraries. Each CDR3 protein gets one entry after TCRdb re-called the multiplex PCR reads with MiXCR. Of 400,000 or so distinct CDR3 sequences listed, less than 25% were seen once; the top ten hold more than 20%. Time point defined: persistent/refractory GD, antithyroid drugs over 5 years with positive TRAb. Preparation of the TCR library used RNA extracted from PBMCs. The specimen comprised peripheral blood mononuclear cells (PBMCs), sampled when the disease was refractory, from a patient treated with antithyroid drugs. The receptors were gathered from a female donor with Graves disease.

This clonotype has ten or more counts. The chain links TRBV7-8 to TRBJ1-1; D gene unclear. This CDR3 region has 14 residues. Trimming removed 5 bases at V and 0 bases at J, with 10 bases between. Germline assignment: CDR1 SGHVS and CDR2 FQNEAQ. For the CDR3, the DNA is TGTGCCAGCAGCCCGATACTGATGAACACTGAAGCTTTCTTT. Its translation: CASSPILMNTEAFF.

The CDR3 nucleotides read TGTGCCAGCAGACTGGGGAGCAGGGCCCCGGATACGCAGTATTTT. It specifies CASRLGSRAPDTQYF. This rearrangement joins TRBV12-3 or TRBV12-4 to TRBJ2-3, with D perhaps being TRBD1 or TRBD2 (5 bases each). The CDR3 totals 15 residues. V was cut by 6 bases and J by 6 bases, with 19 bases left in between.

This sequence joins TRBV7-2 and TRBJ2-7; 8 positions match TRBD2. Germline V lookup: CDR1 SGHTA, CDR2 FQGNSA. CDR3 length: 15 amino acids. Unmatched junction bases numbered 8, after V lost 3 bases and J lost 4 bases. The CDR3, as DNA: TGTGCCAGCAGCTTGAGGAGCGGGAGCCTGTACGAGCAGTACTTC. The encoded protein is CASSLRSGSLYEQYF.

This clonotype appeared a few times. This rearrangement joins TRBV7-2 to TRBJ1-2; D gene ambiguous. Germline values: CDR1 SGHTA, CDR2 FQGNSA. The length of the CDR3 is 15 residues. The germline V and J ends were trimmed by 3 bases and 4 bases, with 15 bases remaining between them. The CDR3 DNA reads TGTGCCAGCAGCTTTGGGCCCACGGCGGTCTATGGCTACACCTTC. This sequence encodes CASSFGPTAVYGYTF.

This clonotype has more than one count but fewer than ten. The chain links TRBV29-1 to TRBJ2-7; D is possibly TRBD2 (7 bases). This CDR3 has 14 amino acids. Germline V gene data show CDR1 as SQVTM and CDR2 as ANQGSEA. V lost 6 bases and J lost 7, with 22 bases in between. The CDR3 loop reads CSVRKVGGAGEQYF. In DNA, the CDR3 is TGCAGCGTGAGGAAGGTGGGGGGGGCTGGAGAGCAGTACTTC.

The chain links TRBV20-1 to TRBJ1-6, with D possibly TRBD1 on 6 matching bases. Germline lookup yields CDR1 DFQATT and CDR2 SNEGSKA (reference sequence). The CDR3 runs to 21 residues. Trimming stripped 4 bases from V and 1 base from J, with 29 bases between. Here the CDR3 DNA reads TGCAGTGCTACCAACCCTGGCGAGGGGGAATCCTCGTGGTCCTATAATTCACCCCTCCACTTT. It encodes CSATNPGEGESSWSYNSPLHF.

This clonotype was recorded a few times. The chain links TRBV9 to TRBJ1-2, with no clear D. Germline V gene lookup returns CDR1 SGDLS and CDR2 YYNGEE. CDR3 length equals 12 residues. The V and J ends lost 0 bases and 7 bases respectively, with 7 bases between them. The DNA for the CDR3 is TGTGCCAGCAGCGTAGGCGTTGGTGGCTACACCTTC. Translated, it gives CASSVGVGGYTF.

The sample holds many counts of this clonotype. The chain is built from TRBV28 and TRBJ1-2; D is ambiguous. The CDR3 has 12 amino acids. Germline CDR1 reads MDHEN; CDR2 reads SYDVKM. With 6 bases removed from V and 4 bases from J, the gap between germline ends came to 9 bases. This chain's CDR3 is CASRSDGYGYTF. The CDR3 nucleotides read TGTGCCAGCAGGTCGGACGGCTATGGCTACACCTTC.

On this clonotype: A much larger clone differs by one base, so this may be a read error. The V gene is TRBV12-3 or TRBV12-4, the J gene TRBJ1-1; D not certain. This CDR3 has 13 amino acids. The CDR3 region is CVSSNLGFYEAFF. CDR3 DNA sequence: TGTGTCAGCAGTAACCTGGGATTTTATGAAGCTTTCTTT.

This clonotype was seen at least ten times. The V gene is TRBV10-2, the J gene TRBJ2-1; unclear D gene. The CDR3 length is 13 residues. With 6 bases removed from V and 4 bases from J, the gap between germline ends came to 10 bases. Germline-derived CDR1 and CDR2 are WSHSY and SAAADI. The CDR3 DNA is TGCGCCAGCAGGGCCGGTATGTACAATGAGCAGTTCTTC. Its translation is CASRAGMYNEQFF.